The 32 T cell receptor beta chains presented below share a single source sample, sequenced in a study of T-cell reconstitution after alpha-beta-depleted transplantation in children. Unique molecular identifiers featured in how the TCRbeta library was prepared. TCRdb processed the PCR reads anew with MiXCR; each CDR3 protein has one entry. The repertoire has approximately 650,000 distinct CDR3 sequences, around 13% of them found once; the top ten carry 0.79%. This material consisted of PBMCs, taken before TCRalphabeta/CD19-depleted stem cell transplant. The origin of the receptors is a girl aged 2 to 10 with congenital amegakaryocytic thrombocytopenia, due to receive a stem cell transplant.

This clonotype was seen many times. The rearrangement links TRBV7-2 to TRBJ2-1, with a tentative D call TRBD1 (5 bases). The V gene's germline CDR1 is SGHTA and CDR2 FQGNSA. The CDR3 sequence is 16 residues long. Trimming shortened V by 4 bases and J by 3 bases, and 16 bases separated the two germline ends. CDR3 coding DNA: TGTGCCAGCAGCTCAGACAGCTCAAGGGGCTACAATGAGCAGTTCTTC. Protein sequence: CASSSDSSRGYNEQFF.

This rearrangement joins TRBV24-1 to TRBJ2-3; the match to TRBD2 covers 11 bases. Trimming at V came to 3 bases and at J to 3 bases, leaving 4 bases not matched to a gene. The CDR3 totals 16 residues. CDR1 and CDR2 from the germline V gene are KGHDR and SFDVKD. In nucleotides, the CDR3 is TGTGCCACCAGTGATCCGTCTAGCGGGAGGACAGATACGCAGTATTTT. It is translated as CATSDPSSGRTDTQYF.

This clonotype has only one observation. The V gene is TRBV30, the J gene TRBJ2-7; 11 nucleotides line up with TRBD2. The CDR3 is made up of 16 amino acids. Losses at the gene ends were 0 bases for V and 6 bases for J; bases not matched to a gene: 10. The germline CDR1 and CDR2 sequences are GTSNPN and SVGIG (reference sequence). The CDR3 loop is CAWSVGTSGSLIEQYF. CDR3 in DNA: TGTGCCTGGAGTGTGGGTACTAGCGGGAGTCTTATCGAGCAGTACTTC.

This clonotype has ten or more counts. The V gene is TRBV20-1, the J gene TRBJ2-7; D unresolved. The CDR3 loop spans 12 amino acids. Trimming removed 4 bases at V and 5 bases at J, with 12 bases between. The germline V gene has CDR1 DFQATT and CDR2 SNEGSKA (reference sequence). CDR3: CSAIVGQNEQYF. CDR3 DNA: TGCAGTGCTATTGTCGGGCAAAACGAGCAGTACTTC.

The chain couples TRBV4-1 to TRBJ1-1; D gene ambiguous. The germline CDR1 and CDR2 sequences are MGHRA and YSYEKL. Trimming pared 0 bases from V and 1 base from J, leaving 9 bases between. CDR3 length: 15 amino acids. As DNA, the CDR3 is TGCGCCAGCAGCCAAGATCAATTGGGGAACACTGAAGCTTTCTTT. Translated, it gives CASSQDQLGNTEAFF.

This clonotype was seen ten or more times. The chain couples TRBV25-1 to TRBJ2-7; the match to TRBD1 covers 7 bases. The J segment lost 0 bases and the V segment lost 4 bases, leaving 12 bases of the junction unmatched. Germline lookup yields CDR1 MGHDK and CDR2 SYGVNS. CDR3 length: 17 residues. The CDR3 region is CASSALPGTVSSYEQYF. The DNA of the CDR3 is TGTGCCAGCAGTGCGCTCCCAGGGACAGTAAGCTCCTACGAGCAGTACTTC.

This clonotype was picked up many times. J is TRBJ2-1 and V is TRBV20-1; 8 bases are shared with TRBD2. Trimming cost V 6 bases and J 5 bases; bases outside gene matches: 3. Germline V gives CDR1 DFQATT, CDR2 SNEGSKA (reference sequence). The CDR3 runs 12 residues. The CDR3 region is CSATSGNNEQFF. The CDR3 nucleotides read TGCAGTGCCACTAGCGGTAACAATGAGCAGTTCTTC.

This clonotype was recorded at least ten times. This chain links TRBV20-1 with TRBJ2-5; D assignment may be TRBD1 or TRBD2 (5 bases each). Germline V CDR1 and CDR2: DFQATT, SNEGSKA (reference sequence). The CDR3 extends over 15 amino acids. V was pared by 1 base and J by 2 bases, with 14 bases between. Here the CDR3 reads CSARVGQGVQETQYF. The CDR3 DNA is TGCAGTGCTAGAGTAGGGCAGGGAGTACAAGAGACCCAGTACTTC.

The chain links TRBV20-1 to TRBJ2-3; TRBD2 matches 13 bases. V was clipped by 2 bases and J by 4 bases; unmatched bases: 6. Germline CDR1 and CDR2: DFQATT and SNEGSKA (reference sequence). CDR3 length: 16 amino acids. CDR3 sequence: CSARRLAGGRADTQYF. The CDR3 DNA sequence: TGCAGTGCTAGAAGACTAGCGGGAGGTCGGGCAGATACGCAGTATTTT.

This clonotype was detected ten times or more. The chain employs TRBV20-1 and TRBJ2-5; 15 bases fit TRBD2. Looked up from germline, CDR1 is DFQATT and CDR2 is SNEGSKA (reference sequence). Unmatched junction bases numbered 8, after V lost 5 bases and J lost 4 bases. The CDR3 has 16 amino acids. The CDR3 nucleotides are TGCAGTGCTCAACTTCCGGGACTAGCGGGAGGAGAGACCCAGTACTTC. Protein product: CSAQLPGLAGGETQYF.

This clonotype was counted many times. The rearrangement joins TRBV20-1 to TRBJ2-1; D gene unclear. CDR1 DFQATT and CDR2 SNEGSKA come from the germline V gene (reference sequence). The CDR3 runs to 14 residues. Trimming removed 6 bases from V and 4 bases from J, with 16 bases in between. DNA for the CDR3: TGCAGTGCCTCACAGCACCGAGGTTACAATGAGCAGTTCTTC. Translated, it gives CSASQHRGYNEQFF.

This clonotype was detected ten times or more. J is TRBJ2-1 and V is TRBV5-1, with D perhaps TRBD1 (5 bases). Trimming pared 0 bases from V and 6 bases from J, leaving 10 bases between. Per the germline V gene, CDR1 is SGHRS and CDR2 is YFSETQ. CDR3 length: 14 residues. This chain's CDR3 is CASSLEEGVNEQFF. For the CDR3, the DNA is TGCGCCAGCAGCTTGGAGGAAGGGGTCAATGAGCAGTTCTTC.

This chain links TRBV29-1 with TRBJ2-1; 10 nucleotides agree with TRBD2. Germline assignment: CDR1 SQVTM and CDR2 ANQGSEA. V was pared by 7 bases and J by 3 bases, with 6 bases of the junction left unmatched. There are 14 residues in the CDR3. CDR3: CSGNLAGDYNEQFF. For the CDR3, the DNA is TGCAGCGGGAACCTAGCGGGAGACTACAATGAGCAGTTCTTC.

CDR3 loop: CASSLLGGTNNEQFF. CDR3 DNA sequence: TGTGCCAGCAGCCTCTTGGGGGGCACGAACAATGAGCAGTTCTTC. The chain recombines TRBV7-3 with TRBJ2-1; D tentatively fits TRBD1 or TRBD2 (6 bases each). V shed 5 bases and J shed 5 bases, with 16 bases lying between them. The CDR3 contains 15 residues. Germline lookup yields CDR1 SGHTA and CDR2 FQGTGA.

Many counts were recorded for this clonotype. The chain joins TRBV9 to TRBJ2-1; 9 bases agree with TRBD2. This CDR3 region has 16 residues. The germline V gene has CDR1 SGDLS and CDR2 YYNGEE. The V and J ends lost 0 bases and 5 bases, in that order; junction bases with no gene match: 6. The CDR3 region is CASSVDLRTSDNEQFF. CDR3 nucleotides: TGTGCCAGCAGCGTAGATCTGAGGACTAGCGACAATGAGCAGTTCTTC.

The chain carries TRBV12-3 or TRBV12-4 and TRBJ1-2, with 10 bases that match TRBD1. The ends lost 8 bases at V and 4 bases at J; junction bases unmatched: 13. CDR3 length: 16 residues. The chain's CDR3 is CASQLGGTGDTYGYTF. The CDR3, as DNA: TGTGCCAGCCAGCTCGGGGGGACAGGGGATACCTATGGCTACACCTTC.

Many counts were recorded for this clonotype. The chain has TRBV5-8 and TRBJ1-2; D unclear. Germline V gene lookup returns CDR1 SGHTS and CDR2 YDEGEE. V shed 7 bases and J shed 6 bases, with 13 bases lying between them. This CDR3 is 12 amino acids long. The CDR3 DNA reads as TGTGCCAGCGCTCGACGCGTTAATGGCTACACCTTC. Translating gives CASARRVNGYTF.

Ten or more counts support this clonotype. The chain couples TRBV5-1 to TRBJ2-7, with D unclear. V gave up 0 bases and J gave up 7 bases, with 8 bases separating them. The CDR3 length is 12 residues. Per germline, CDR1 SGHRS and CDR2 YFSETQ. In DNA form, the CDR3 reads TGCGCCAGCAGCTTGGAGGGTAATGAGCAGTACTTC. Translation gives CASSLEGNEQYF.

This clonotype was seen more than once but under ten times. The CDR3: CASSFAPGVPYNEQFF. CDR3 nucleotides: TGTGCCAGCAGCTTCGCTCCGGGAGTCCCCTACAATGAGCAGTTCTTC. This rearrangement joins TRBV7-9 to TRBJ2-1, with D possibly being TRBD2 (6 bases). The V end was cut by 3 bases, the J end by 2 bases, with 14 bases between. CDR1 and CDR2 from the germline V gene are SEHNR and FQNEAQ (reference sequence). CDR3 length: 16 amino acids.

This clonotype has only a few counts. The V call is TRBV7-6, the J call TRBJ2-2, with TRBD1 identical over 7 bases. The ends lost 0 bases at V and 7 bases at J; junction bases unmatched: 5. Germline-derived CDR1 and CDR2 are SGHVS and FNYEAQ. This CDR3 comprises 15 residues. Here the CDR3 reads CASSLAGGAGGELFF. CDR3 in DNA: TGTGCCAGCAGCTTAGCAGGGGGCGCGGGCGGGGAGCTGTTTTTT.

The chain joins TRBV5-1 to TRBJ2-1; D call uncertain. Germline CDR1 SGHRS, CDR2 YFSETQ. Trimming stripped 1 base from V and 4 bases from J, with 15 bases between. The CDR3 length is 16 residues. The CDR3 region is CASSLWVRPEYNEQFF. CDR3 nucleotide sequence: TGCGCCAGCAGCTTGTGGGTTAGACCGGAATACAATGAGCAGTTCTTC.

The sample holds many counts of this clonotype. This chain uses TRBV9 with TRBJ2-7, with 7 bases aligning to TRBD2. Trimming cost V 2 bases and J 0 bases; bases outside gene matches: 5. CDR1 and CDR2 (germline): SGDLS, YYNGEE. The CDR3 is 15 amino acids. CDR3 amino acids: CASSVTSDYSYEQYF. In DNA form, the CDR3 reads TGTGCCAGCAGCGTTACTAGCGATTACTCCTACGAGCAGTACTTC.

This clonotype was picked up many times. CDR3 in amino acids: CASSPSLAGVTDTQYF. In DNA, the CDR3 is TGTGCCAGCTCACCTTCGCTAGCGGGCGTCACAGATACGCAGTATTTT. The chain is built from TRBV18 and TRBJ2-3; 8 bases match TRBD2. Trimming removed 3 bases from V and 2 bases from J; junction bases left unmatched: 7. Germline CDR1 is KGHSH and CDR2 is LQKENI. This CDR3 region has 16 residues.

This clonotype has ten or more counts. This sequence joins TRBV5-1 and TRBJ2-1; D not certain. CDR1 SGHRS and CDR2 YFSETQ come from the germline V gene. This CDR3 has 16 residues. Trimming left V 4 bases short and J 2 bases short, with 16 bases between. CDR3 nucleotides: TGCGCCAGCAGCGTCACCATATCTGGCGCCTACAATGAGCAGTTCTTC. This sequence encodes CASSVTISGAYNEQFF.

This clonotype showed up many times. The gene calls are TRBV6-2 or TRBV6-3 and TRBJ2-3; 8 bases align to TRBD1. This CDR3 comprises 11 residues. V shed 6 bases and J 11 bases; nucleotides not matched to a gene: 4. The V gene's germline CDR1 is MNHEY and CDR2 SVGEGT. As DNA, the CDR3 is TGTGCCAGCAGCTGGACAGGGAGGCAGTATTTT. This translates into CASSWTGRQYF.

This clonotype was picked up many times. This rearrangement joins TRBV12-3 or TRBV12-4 to TRBJ2-1; D gene unclear. CDR3 length: 13 amino acids. V lost 3 bases, J lost 6 bases, and 9 bases lay in between. The CDR3 DNA reads as TGTGCCAGCAGTTTTGGCGGAGTCAATGAGCAGTTCTTC. This sequence encodes CASSFGGVNEQFF.

In its sample, this clonotype was seen many times. The chain combines TRBV20-1 with TRBJ2-1, with D uncertain. V lost 3 bases to trimming and J lost 10 bases, with 10 bases between them. Germline V gene lookup returns CDR1 DFQATT and CDR2 SNEGSKA (reference sequence). This CDR3 has 11 residues. CDR3 amino acids: CSASPDREQFF. Written as DNA, the CDR3 is TGCAGTGCTAGCCCCGATCGAGAGCAGTTCTTC.

This clonotype has ten or more counts. The genes are TRBV10-3 and TRBJ2-5, with D possibly TRBD1 on 5 matching bases. Trimming took off 4 bases at V and 2 bases at J, with 17 bases between the two ends. Germline CDR1 ENHRY, CDR2 SYGVKD. This CDR3 has 16 amino acids. The CDR3 sequence: CAISAYETAVQETQYF. In nucleotides, the CDR3 is TGTGCCATCAGTGCGTACGAGACAGCCGTACAAGAGACCCAGTACTTC.

This clonotype has a handful of counts. The chain employs TRBV5-1 and TRBJ2-1; 8 nucleotides match TRBD2. J was trimmed by 0 bases and V by 5 bases; bases with no gene match: 4. Germline V gene sequence: CDR1 SGHRS, CDR2 YFSETQ. This CDR3 spans 15 amino acids. CDR3 residues: CASSHSGNSYNEQFF. CDR3 nucleotides: TGCGCCAGCAGTCATAGCGGGAACTCCTACAATGAGCAGTTCTTC.

This clonotype was observed at least ten times. The J gene is TRBJ2-3, the V gene TRBV20-1, with no clear D. This CDR3 has 13 amino acids. Deletions cut 6 bases from V and 4 bases from J, with 14 bases between. The germline V gene has CDR1 DFQATT and CDR2 SNEGSKA (reference sequence). For the CDR3, the DNA is TGCAGTGCGGATTTATCTTTGGCAGATACGCAGTATTTT. This gives the protein CSADLSLADTQYF.

This clonotype occurred a few times. The chain's CDR3 is CASRLRGTGYTRAQDTQYF. Written as DNA, the CDR3 is TGTGCCAGCAGGCTGCGCGGGACAGGGTACACACGGGCACAGGATACGCAGTATTTT. The chain is built from TRBV12-3 or TRBV12-4 and TRBJ2-3; 9 bases fit TRBD1. The CDR3 sequence is 19 residues long. Germline trimming cut 6 bases from V and 6 bases from J; bases unmatched to any gene: 22.

The chain recombines TRBV12-3 or TRBV12-4 with TRBJ1-1, with D tentatively TRBD1 (6 bases). V lost 3 bases, J lost 6 bases, and 11 bases lay in between. The CDR3 is made up of 13 amino acids. CDR3 coding DNA: TGTGCCAGCAGTTTTTTGGGGGCCCCTGAAGCTTTCTTT. Its translation is CASSFLGAPEAFF.